The rows below give T cell receptor beta chains drawn from one sample of a study of shared clonotypes between healthy human individuals. Method: immunoSEQ multiplex PCR; TCRdb's copy keeps in-frame clones and lacks some. Of 950,000 to 1,200,000 clones in the sample, 70% to 80% are singletons; the top ten hold 0.85% to 1%. The sequencing sample was made of memory CD4+ T cells from PBMCs. These receptors were collected from a young man in good health. Some clones in this sample may be carry-over from other donors' samples. The CDR3 runs from the conserved cysteine through the conserved F or W. A D gene is named only where the DNA matches it firmly. Not every row has a clone size; where given, it reads once, few, many or a size class.

cdr3_aa	cdr3_nt	v_call	d_call	j_call	clone_size
CASSPEVPYEQYF	TGCGCCAGCAGCCCCGAAGTCCCCTACGAGCAGTACTTC	TRBV5-1	.	TRBJ2-7	.
CASSYSQGHIPLGYTF	TGTGCCAGCAGTTACTCCCAGGGGCACATCCCACTTGGGTACACCTTC	TRBV6-5	.	TRBJ1-2	.
CAISVEQGGEQYF	TGTGCCATCAGTGTAGAGCAGGGTGGAGAGCAGTACTTC	TRBV10-3	.	TRBJ2-7	.
CAWTAGGGTRPLF	TGTGCCTGGACCGCCGGGGGGGGGACGCGCCCACTCTTC	TRBV30	TRBD2	TRBJ2-1	once
CASSNDRSNEKLFF	TGCGCCAGCAGCAACGACAGGTCGAATGAAAAACTGTTTTTT	TRBV5-1	.	TRBJ1-4	.
CSGRDRGNQETQYF	TGCAGCGGCCGGGACAGGGGTAACCAAGAGACCCAGTACTTC	TRBV29-1	TRBD1	TRBJ2-5	.
CASSFEMTMNTEAFF	TGTGCCAGCAGCTTTGAGATGACCATGAACACTGAAGCTTTCTTT	TRBV7-9	.	TRBJ1-1	.
CASSQESEIGPGSNQPQHF	TGCGCCAGCAGCCAAGAATCCGAAATAGGTCCCGGGAGCAATCAGCCCCAGCATTTT	TRBV4-3	.	TRBJ1-5	.
CATSRVPGLGYRELFF	TGTGCCACCAGCAGAGTACCGGGACTAGGGTACCGGGAGCTGTTTTTT	TRBV15	TRBD2	TRBJ2-2	.
CASSLWGTGGSNYEQYF	TGTGCCAGCAGTTTATGGGGGACGGGCGGGAGTAACTACGAGCAGTACTTC	TRBV28	TRBD2	TRBJ2-7	.
CAGEDADEAFF	TGTGCCGGAGAGGACGCAGATGAAGCTTTCTTT	TRBV30	.	TRBJ1-1	few
CASRGRNANTGELFF	TGTGCCAGCAGGGGCAGAAACGCGAACACCGGGGAGCTGTTTTTT	TRBV2	.	TRBJ2-2	.
CASSATGTTPTDTQYF	TGTGCCAGTAGTGCAACCGGGACTACCCCCACAGATACGCAGTATTTT	TRBV19	TRBD2	TRBJ2-3	.
CASSVGTSAYNEQFF	TGTGCCAGCTCAGTGGGGACTAGCGCTTACAATGAGCAGTTCTTC	TRBV18	TRBD2	TRBJ2-1	few
CASSLGLNTDTQYF	TGTGCCAGCAGCTTGGGACTTAACACAGATACGCAGTATTTT	TRBV11-1	.	TRBJ2-3	.
CASSARTGDQETQYF	TGTGCCAGCAGTGCCCGGACAGGGGACCAAGAGACCCAGTACTTC	TRBV28	TRBD1	TRBJ2-5	.
CASSYLGAQAETQYF	TGTGCCAGCAGTTATCTGGGGGCGCAGGCCGAGACCCAGTACTTC	TRBV6-5	.	TRBJ2-5	.
CASSGPRTEVYGYTF	TGTGCCAGCAGTGGACCACGGACGGAAGTTTATGGCTACACCTTC	TRBV25-1	.	TRBJ1-2	.
CASTTAGGRGNAANVLTF	TGTGCCAGCACCACAGCGGGGGGCAGGGGTAATGCGGCCAACGTCCTGACTTTC	TRBV2	TRBD2	TRBJ2-6	.
CASSLTRGSYNEQFF	TGTGCCAGCAGCTTAACCAGGGGGTCCTACAATGAGCAGTTCTTC	TRBV5-4	TRBD1	TRBJ2-1	.
CASSLNTGGYTF	TGTGCCAGCAGTTTAAATACAGGGGGGTACACCTTC	TRBV28	TRBD1	TRBJ1-2	.
CASSPGFRGSGNTIYF	TGCGCCAGCAGCCCAGGCTTCAGGGGATCTGGAAACACCATATATTTT	TRBV4-1	.	TRBJ1-3	many
CASSTSGDSYEQYF	TGTGCCAGCAGTACTAGCGGGGACTCCTACGAGCAGTACTTC	TRBV28	TRBD2	TRBJ2-7	.
CASSRSRGTGELFF	TGTGCCAGCAGTAGATCGAGGGGCACCGGGGAGCTGTTTTTT	TRBV7-6	.	TRBJ2-2	once
CASSLRRELYNEQFF	TGTGCCAGCAGTTTGAGGCGGGAACTCTACAATGAGCAGTTCTTC	TRBV28	.	TRBJ2-1	once
CASSSAGARETQYF	TGTGCCAGTAGTTCGGCAGGGGCCCGGGAGACCCAGTACTTC	TRBV19	.	TRBJ2-5	.
CASSVGTSGLSYNEQFF	TGTGCCAGCAGCGTGGGGACTAGCGGCCTCTCCTACAATGAGCAGTTCTTC	TRBV9	TRBD2	TRBJ2-1	.
CASSTRTGSEKLFF	TGTGCCAGCAGCACACGGACAGGCAGCGAAAAACTGTTTTTT	TRBV7-8	TRBD1	TRBJ1-4	.
CASSGSGTSGANVLTF	TGTGCCAGCAGCGGGTCCGGGACCTCTGGGGCCAACGTCCTGACTTTC	TRBV11-3	.	TRBJ2-6	few
CASSQYRARGYEQYF	TGTGCCAGCAGCCAATACAGGGCCAGGGGTTACGAGCAGTACTTC	TRBV14	.	TRBJ2-7	.
CASSPGGTSGANVLTF	TGTGCCAGCAGCCCCGGAGGGACCTCTGGGGCCAACGTCCTGACTTTC	TRBV7-2	.	TRBJ2-6	few
CASSLPLAGGGNEQFF	TGTGCCAGCAGCTTACCCCTAGCGGGAGGCGGCAATGAGCAGTTCTTC	TRBV5-4	TRBD2	TRBJ2-1	once
CATQPTGSPRVTQYF	TGTGCCACTCAACCCACGGGCAGCCCAAGAGTCACCCAGTACTTC	TRBV19	.	TRBJ2-5	.
CASSQLDREDTGELFF	TGCGCCAGCAGCCAATTGGACAGGGAGGACACCGGGGAGCTGTTTTTT	TRBV4-3	TRBD1	TRBJ2-2	.
CASSSFRTSGSYGTQYF	TGTGCCAGCAGTTCATTCAGGACTAGCGGGAGTTATGGTACGCAGTATTTT	TRBV11-2	TRBD2	TRBJ2-3	few
CASSAYNSPLHF	TGTGCCAGCAGCGCTTATAATTCACCCCTCCACTTT	TRBV5-6	.	TRBJ1-6	.
CASSRTGTLTNYGYTF	TGTGCCAGCAGCCGTACCGGGACACTCACCAACTATGGCTACACCTTC	TRBV7-9	.	TRBJ1-2	.
CASSLSEIRGEQYF	TGTGCCAGCAGCTTATCGGAAATTAGAGGCGAGCAGTACTTC	TRBV7-8	.	TRBJ2-7	.
CASSLSSGISYEQYF	TGTGCCAGCAGCTTGAGTAGCGGGATTTCCTACGAGCAGTACTTC	TRBV5-4	TRBD2	TRBJ2-7	few
CAWSDRGPHQPQHF	TGTGCCTGGAGTGACAGGGGGCCTCATCAGCCCCAGCATTTT	TRBV30	TRBD1	TRBJ1-5	.
CASGTGGRRAVYEQYF	TGTGCCAGCGGGACAGGGGGCCGACGGGCGGTCTACGAGCAGTACTTC	TRBV27	TRBD1	TRBJ2-7	.
CSATTSGSGNEQFF	TGCAGCGCCACGACTAGCGGGAGCGGCAATGAGCAGTTCTTC	TRBV29-1	TRBD2	TRBJ2-1	.
CASSDGTGVMASYEQYF	TGTGCCAGCAGCGACGGGACAGGGGTTATGGCCTCCTACGAGCAGTACTTC	TRBV9	TRBD1	TRBJ2-7	.
CASSWDGMNTEAFF	TGCGCCAGCAGCTGGGACGGCATGAACACTGAAGCTTTCTTT	TRBV5-1	.	TRBJ1-1	.
CASSLLGGPNSGNTIYF	TGTGCCAGCAGCTTGTTAGGGGGGCCCAACTCTGGAAACACCATATATTTT	TRBV5-6	.	TRBJ1-3	.
CASSPLALAGEPEQFF	TGTGCCAGCAGTCCCCTAGCCCTAGCGGGTGAGCCTGAGCAGTTCTTC	TRBV27	TRBD2	TRBJ2-1	.
CASSYQGETNEKLFF	TGTGCCAGCAGTTACCAGGGGGAAACTAATGAAAAACTGTTTTTT	TRBV6-5	TRBD1	TRBJ1-4	.
CASSLLRLASSYEQYF	TGTGCCAGCAGCTTGCTGCGACTAGCGTCCTCCTACGAGCAGTACTTC	TRBV11-2	TRBD2	TRBJ2-7	few
CASSLAGGEWTEQYF	TGCGCCAGCAGCTTGGCAGGGGGCGAGTGGACCGAGCAGTACTTC	TRBV5-1	TRBD1	TRBJ2-7	once
CASSLTVGYGYTF	TGTGCCAGCAGCTTGACAGTAGGATATGGCTACACCTTC	TRBV6-5	.	TRBJ1-2	.
CASSERGGTPTNEKLFF	TGTGCCAGCAGCGAAAGGGGGGGAACCCCAACTAATGAAAAACTGTTTTTT	TRBV28	.	TRBJ1-4	.
CASSTWTGNNEQFF	TGTGCCAGTAGTACCTGGACAGGGAACAATGAGCAGTTCTTC	TRBV19	TRBD1	TRBJ2-1	.
CASSLPARNTIYF	TGTGCCAGCAGCTTACCAGCAAGAAACACCATATATTTT	TRBV7-8	.	TRBJ1-3	.